These T cell receptor beta chains were read from a single sample in a study of T cell repertoires in cytomegalovirus infection. These receptors lack a known antigen. TCRdb reprocessed the reads via MiXCR and lists one record per CDR3 protein. This sample has about 900,000 distinct CDR3 sequences, with roughly 30% found just once. The specimen comprised cultured CD8+ T cells from PBMCs, sampled from culture after CMV antigen stimulation. The receptors originated from a human donor in good health (CMV status not recorded). Some clones in this sample may be carry-over from other donors' samples. Each CDR3 is given with its conserved first and last residue. Each record gives: clone size, D gene, V gene, J gene, CDR3 DNA, CDR3 protein. The D gene is left open where the match is weak. Rows give clone size only sometimes, using once, few, many, or a class for an expanded clone.

many,TRBD2,TRBV7-3,TRBJ2-3,TGTGCCAGCAGCTACGGACTAGCGGACACAGATACGCAGTATTTT,CASSYGLADTDTQYF
.,TRBD1,TRBV2,TRBJ2-3,TGTGCCAGCGGGGAAGTTACCCCCGGGACAGGGGGCACAGATACGCAGTATTTT,CASGEVTPGTGGTDTQYF
.,.,TRBV12-5,TRBJ1-1,TGTGCTAGTGGTTTTACGACGGACACTATCACTGAAGCTTTCTTT,CASGFTTDTITEAFF
few,.,TRBV13,TRBJ2-3,TGTGCCAGCAGCTTAGGCCGGAGGGTGGCAGACACAGATACGCAGTATTTT,CASSLGRRVADTDTQYF
few,.,TRBV7-9,TRBJ1-2,TGTGCCAGCAGCTTAGAGTCAGTTCGCGATGGCTACACCTTC,CASSLESVRDGYTF
few,TRBD2,TRBV7-9,TRBJ2-3,TGTGCCAGCACACTAGCGGTTACAGATACGCAGTATTTT,CASTLAVTDTQYF
few,.,TRBV6-1,TRBJ1-2,TGTGCCAGCGGCACTTCTAACTATGGCTACACCTTC,CASGTSNYGYTF
few,TRBD2,TRBV12-5,TRBJ2-1,TGTGCTAGTGGTTTGGTAAGGGGACTAGCGGGAAGCTCCTACAATGAGCAGTTCTTC,CASGLVRGLAGSSYNEQFF
few,.,TRBV19,TRBJ1-4,TGTGCCAGTACCCTCGACGAAAGAGATGAAAAACTGTTTTTT,CASTLDERDEKLFF
.,.,TRBV20-1,TRBJ2-7,TGCAGTGCTAGAGAGGAGGGGCTCGAGCAGTACTTC,CSAREEGLEQYF
.,.,TRBV19,TRBJ2-1,TGTGCTATTTGGGCGGGCAATGAGCAGTTCTTC,CAIWAGNEQFF
few,.,TRBV12-3/TRBV12-4,TRBJ2-7,TGTGCCAGCAAGCGCCCCGGAGCCCACGAAACCGAGCAGTACTTC,CASKRPGAHETEQYF
few,.,TRBV28,TRBJ2-4,TGTGCCGTTATTGCAGCCAAAAACATTCAGTACTTC,CAVIAAKNIQYF
.,.,TRBV29-1,TRBJ2-4,TGCAGCGTTGAGGGCCAGCAAAACATTCAGTACTTC,CSVEGQQNIQYF
.,.,TRBV14,TRBJ2-2,TGTGCCAGCAGCCATGACGGAGGCAGGAACACCGGGGAGCTGTTTTTT,CASSHDGGRNTGELFF
many,TRBD2,TRBV7-8,TRBJ2-1,TGTGCCAGCAGCTTGAGAAAATACGGGACTAGCGCCTACAATGAGCAGTTCTTC,CASSLRKYGTSAYNEQFF
once,TRBD2,TRBV12-3/TRBV12-4,TRBJ2-3,TGTGCCAGCAAGGCTAGCGGGCACACAGATACGCAGTATTTT,CASKASGHTDTQYF
.,.,TRBV15,TRBJ1-5,TGTGCCACCAGCATTTTAAGACAGAGCAATCAGCCCCAGCATTTT,CATSILRQSNQPQHF
few,.,TRBV6-2/TRBV6-3,TRBJ2-5,TGTGCCAGCAGTACGGCACCCAGGGAGACCCAGTACTTC,CASSTAPRETQYF
.,.,TRBV4-1,TRBJ1-5,TGCGCCAGCAGCCAAGAAGATGGAGGGGGCAATCAGCCCCAGCATTTT,CASSQEDGGGNQPQHF
.,.,TRBV15,TRBJ2-5,TGTGCCACCAGCGTAGAGCATTCGGGGTACCAAGAGACCCAGTACTTC,CATSVEHSGYQETQYF
many,TRBD1,TRBV6-5,TRBJ1-2,TGTGCCAGCAGTTTGGACAGGGCCGGTGGCTACACCTTC,CASSLDRAGGYTF
few,.,TRBV7-6,TRBJ1-1,TGTGCCAGCAGCCATAGGCTTATAGGATCGAGCACTGAAGCTTTCTTT,CASSHRLIGSSTEAFF
few,TRBD2,TRBV4-1,TRBJ2-3,TGCGCCAGCAGCCAAGCATTGTTACCGACTAGCGGGGGGAACACAGATACGCAGTATTTT,CASSQALLPTSGGNTDTQYF
.,.,TRBV5-1,TRBJ1-6,TGCGCCAGCAGCTTATGGGACCTGGATTCACCCCTCCACTTT,CASSLWDLDSPLHF
.,TRBD1,TRBV27,TRBJ1-2,TGTGCCAGCAGTTCCGTTCGGACAGGGGCCGGAACCGATGGCTACACCTTC,CASSSVRTGAGTDGYTF
few,.,TRBV11-2,TRBJ1-2,TGTGCCAGCAGCCAAAGTCGGAACAGCTACTATGGCTACACCTTC,CASSQSRNSYYGYTF
many,.,TRBV7-6,TRBJ1-5,TGTGCCAGCAGCTTAGCGCAGGATCAGCCCCAGCATTTT,CASSLAQDQPQHF
few,TRBD1,TRBV2,TRBJ2-1,TGTGCCAGCAGTGGATCTCGGACAGGCCGGTTTGGCAATGAGCAGTTCTTC,CASSGSRTGRFGNEQFF
.,.,TRBV6-2/TRBV6-3,TRBJ1-5,TGTGCCAGCAGTTACGGCCAGTCTAGCGGTCAGCCCCAGCATTTT,CASSYGQSSGQPQHF
.,.,TRBV11-2,TRBJ2-1,TGTGCCAGCAGCATCAAGGGACTCCCCGTCTCCTACAATGAGCAGTTCTTC,CASSIKGLPVSYNEQFF
.,.,TRBV6-9,TRBJ1-2,TGTGCCAGCAGTTATGGGGGCGCGAGTGGCTACACCTTC,CASSYGGASGYTF
few,.,TRBV7-7,TRBJ1-2,TGTGCTAGCAGCCCCGGACTGGGAAACTATGGCTACACCTTC,CASSPGLGNYGYTF
.,TRBD2,TRBV6-1,TRBJ2-2,TGTGCCAGCAGCCCACTAGCGGGGCGGGCCGGGGAGCTGTTTTTT,CASSPLAGRAGELFF
.,.,TRBV5-4,TRBJ2-5,TGTGCCAGCAGCTTGGCCATGGGCAGCCTAGAGACCCAGTACTTC,CASSLAMGSLETQYF
once,.,TRBV19,TRBJ1-2,TGTGCCAGTGGGGTCTCACGGCACTCAAAATATGGCTACACCTTC,CASGVSRHSKYGYTF
.,.,TRBV13,TRBJ2-3,TGTGCCAGCAGCCCCCGAGAGGGGCCAGATACGCAGTATTTT,CASSPREGPDTQYF
many,.,TRBV7-8,TRBJ2-5,TGTGCCAGCAGCAAGACGGACTCCTCGGGGAAGACCCAGTACTTC,CASSKTDSSGKTQYF
.,.,TRBV7-6,TRBJ2-7,TGTGCCAGCAGCTTAGTGAGGGAGGCCTACGAGCAGTACTTC,CASSLVREAYEQYF
few,TRBD2,TRBV5-4,TRBJ2-1,TGTGCCAGCAGCCGTAGCGGGGGACACTCCTACAATGAGCAGTTCTTC,CASSRSGGHSYNEQFF
.,.,TRBV6-2/TRBV6-3,TRBJ2-1,TGTGCCAGCAGTTACTCGCCCCGTTACAATGAGCAGTTCTTC,CASSYSPRYNEQFF
.,.,TRBV7-8,TRBJ1-1,TGTGCCAGCAGTTCTAGAGCCAAGCGCCCCTGGGACACTGAAGCTTTCTTT,CASSSRAKRPWDTEAFF
few,.,TRBV2,TRBJ2-5,TGTGCCAGCAGCCCGACTCCCCGAGAGACCCAGTACTTC,CASSPTPRETQYF